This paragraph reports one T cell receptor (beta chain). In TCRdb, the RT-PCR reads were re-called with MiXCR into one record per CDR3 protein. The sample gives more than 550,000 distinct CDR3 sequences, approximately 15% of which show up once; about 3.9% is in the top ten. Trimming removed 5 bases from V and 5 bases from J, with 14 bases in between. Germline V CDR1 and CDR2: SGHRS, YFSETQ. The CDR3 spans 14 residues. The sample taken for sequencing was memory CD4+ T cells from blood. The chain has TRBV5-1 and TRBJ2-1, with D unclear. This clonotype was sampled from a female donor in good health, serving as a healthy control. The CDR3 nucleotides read TGCGCCAGCAGAGTGGGTAATTATGACAATGAGCAGTTCTTC. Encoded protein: CASRVGNYDNEQFF.